This T cell receptor (beta chain) originates from a study of blood T cell repertoires in COVID-19. Looked up from germline, CDR1 is LNHDA and CDR2 is SQIVND (reference sequence). Trimming stripped 6 bases from V and 2 bases from J, with 10 bases between. CDR3 length equals 13 residues. As originally analysed: The assay estimated nucleated cells by amplifying reference gene primers. Only in-frame clones appear in the TCRdb table, and some are missing; sequencing was by immunoSEQ multiplex PCR. V and J calls and clone size come straight from that table; D and trimming were deduced from the DNA. The sample carries 100,000 to 150,000 clones, roughly nine tenths recorded once.

The J gene is TRBJ2-5, the V gene TRBV19; D is perhaps TRBD1 (5 bases). The specimen sequenced was peripheral blood. This sequence was found in a man aged 50-60 years with active COVID-19. CDR3 DNA: TGTGCCAGTAGGGACATGCTACAAGAGACCCAGTACTTC. Its protein product is CASRDMLQETQYF.